The T cell receptor beta chain described here comes from a study of blood T cell repertoires in COVID-19. Study-wide background: The United States, Italy and Spain supplied acute and convalescent COVID-19 samples.

Those enrolled, adults aged 18 to 89 years, came from under 25 US areas. Categorization into cohorts depended on clinical history that participants reported. In the original processing: Amplification from reference gene primers served as the basis for estimated nucleated cell counts. Generated by immunoSEQ multiplex PCR, the TCRdb table keeps only in-frame clones and is missing some. The DNA gave D and trimming, while V, J and clone size come from that table. This sample carries about 240,000 clones, more than 75% of them seen once, and the ten largest clones take about 3.3%. V was pared by 4 bases and J by 4 bases, with 4 bases of the junction left unmatched. CDR1 and CDR2 from the germline V gene are SGHRS and YFSETQ. CDR3 length: 14 amino acids.

The clonotype originates from a woman aged 40 to 55 with acute COVID-19. Input material: PBMCs or T cells enriched from blood (not recorded which). The chain carries TRBV5-1 and TRBJ2-4; 8 positions agree with TRBD1. The CDR3 sequence is CASSMGQAKNIQYF. Here the CDR3 DNA reads TGCGCCAGCAGCATGGGACAGGCTAAAAACATTCAGTACTTC.